These 11 T cell receptor beta chains were sequenced from one sample in a study of T cells after yellow fever vaccination. MiXCR, run by TCRdb on the 5' RACE reads, gives a single entry per CDR3 protein. The repertoire holds about 52,000 distinct CDR3 sequences, with 6.6% as singletons. The specimen comprised CD8+ T cells not binding an NS4B(214-222) dextramer, sorted from PBMCs, sampled more than 40 days after the first yellow fever vaccination. Source of these receptors: a man aged 18 to 35 who received the YFV17D yellow fever vaccine.

The rearrangement links TRBV19 to TRBJ2-7; 8 bases are shared with TRBD2. Trimming took 5 bases from V and 2 from J; bases not matched to a gene: 5. The CDR3 contains 14 residues. Germline V gene data show CDR1 as LNHDA and CDR2 as SQIVND (reference sequence). The CDR3 sequence: CASSFSGAAYEQYF. Here the CDR3 DNA reads TGTGCCAGTAGTTTTAGCGGGGCGGCCTACGAGCAGTACTTC.

This clonotype was counted a few times. The chain recombines TRBV4-3 with TRBJ1-2; tentative D call: TRBD1 (6 bases). Germline loops: CDR1 LGHNA, CDR2 YSLEER. V dropped 0 bases and J dropped 2 bases, with 7 bases sitting between them. The CDR3 runs 14 residues. CDR3 sequence: CASSQETGNYGYTF. As DNA, the CDR3 is TGCGCCAGCAGCCAAGAGACAGGCAACTATGGCTACACCTTC.

Comment on this clonotype: One base away lies a much larger clone, so this may be a sequencing read error. The chain carries TRBV4-1 and TRBJ2-3; 8 nucleotides line up with TRBD1. The V segment lost 0 bases and the J segment 0 bases; nucleotides outside the gene matches: 5. The CDR3 sequence is 17 residues long. Germline loops: CDR1 MGHRA, CDR2 YSYEKL. CDR3 sequence reads: CASSQDPRQGSTDTQYF. The DNA for the CDR3 is TGCGCCAGCAGCCAAGACCCTAGACAGGGGAGCACAGATACGCAGTATTTT.

The chain carries TRBV4-3 and TRBJ2-3, with D possibly being TRBD1 or TRBD2 (6 bases each). Germline-derived CDR1 and CDR2 are LGHNA and YSLEER. V was pared by 4 bases and J by 3 bases, with 14 bases between. The CDR3 runs 15 residues. The CDR3 is CASSLEGGRTDTQYF. CDR3 coding DNA: TGCGCCAGCAGCCTAGAGGGGGGTCGTACAGATACGCAGTATTTT.

This chain joins TRBV20-1 and TRBJ2-1, with no clear D. V dropped 3 bases and J dropped 1 base, with 7 bases sitting between them. The CDR3 runs to 13 residues. Germline-derived CDR1 and CDR2 are DFQATT and SNEGSKA (reference sequence). The CDR3 here is CSASSWSYNEQFF. The CDR3 nucleotides are TGCAGTGCTAGTAGTTGGTCCTACAATGAGCAGTTCTTC.

This clonotype was counted ten times or more. This chain joins TRBV6-2 or TRBV6-3 and TRBJ1-1; D is ambiguous. V was pared by 1 base and J by 1 base, with 16 bases between. CDR1 is MNHEY and CDR2 is SVGEGT in the germline V gene. This CDR3 spans 17 amino acids. The DNA for the CDR3 is TGTGCCAGCAGTTACTTCCCCTTGAGTGGTCGGAACACTGAAGCTTTCTTT. It encodes CASSYFPLSGRNTEAFF.

This clonotype was seen many times. The chain recombines TRBV12-3 or TRBV12-4 with TRBJ2-3; possible D gene TRBD1, 6 bases. The CDR3 is made up of 15 amino acids. The V end was cut by 4 bases, the J end by 11 bases, with 22 bases between. This CDR3 reads CASSSWTDPPIKQYF. As DNA, the CDR3 is TGTGCCAGCAGTTCATGGACAGATCCGCCGATTAAGCAGTATTTT.

This chain joins TRBV5-1 and TRBJ2-1; no definite D call. Germline V gene lookup returns CDR1 SGHRS and CDR2 YFSETQ. Trimming stripped 4 bases from V and 5 bases from J, with 4 bases between. The CDR3 covers 11 residues. The CDR3 DNA reads TGCGCCAGCAGCGGAAACAATGAGCAGTTCTTC. It encodes CASSGNNEQFF.

This clonotype was counted between two and nine times. The genes are TRBV30 and TRBJ1-1; D gene unclear. The CDR3 runs to 12 residues. Germline assignment: CDR1 GTSNPN and CDR2 SVGIG (reference sequence). V was shortened by 0 bases and J by 7 bases, with 9 bases between the two germline ends. The DNA of the CDR3 is TGTGCCTGGAGTGTCGTTGGCGTTGAAGCTTTCTTT. This gives the protein CAWSVVGVEAFF.

This clonotype was counted ten times or more. The J gene is TRBJ2-1, the V gene TRBV5-1; TRBD1 or TRBD2 may be the D gene (6 bases each). CDR1 and CDR2 (germline): SGHRS, YFSETQ. This CDR3 has 15 amino acids. The V end was cut by 4 bases, the J end by 4 bases, with 15 bases between. The CDR3 region is CASSPARGVYNEQFF. The CDR3 DNA follows: TGCGCCAGCAGCCCAGCGAGGGGGGTATACAATGAGCAGTTCTTC.

This chain uses TRBV4-2 with TRBJ1-6, with 7 nucleotides matching TRBD1. The V segment lost 2 bases and the J segment 9 bases; nucleotides outside the gene matches: 10. CDR3 length equals 16 residues. Germline V CDR1 and CDR2: LGHNA, YNFKEQ. CDR3 protein: CASSQLGDREFSPLHF. The CDR3 coding sequence is TGTGCCAGCAGCCAATTAGGAGACAGGGAATTTTCACCCCTCCACTTT.